The 17 T cell receptor beta chains reported below all come from one sample, sequenced in a study of T cells in Graves' hyperthyroidism and ophthalmopathy. There were TCR beta CDR3 regions amplified from RNA transcripts. First-round RT-PCR targeting the TCR CDR3 was performed with the HTBI primer set. TCRdb itself ran the multiplex PCR reads through MiXCR, one entry per CDR3 protein. The sample comprises under 350,000 distinct CDR3 sequences, 21% of which are singletons, and over 40% rests with the top ten. The sequencing sample was made of blood. The source of these receptors is a woman between 50 and 59 years old with Graves' hyperthyroidism.

The genes are TRBV28 and TRBJ2-7; TRBD2 matches 12 bases. Germline V gene sequence: CDR1 MDHEN, CDR2 SYDVKM. The CDR3 is made up of 16 amino acids. Unmatched junction bases numbered 3, after V lost 1 base and J lost 2 bases. CDR3 region: CASSLSTSGRPYEQYF. The DNA of the CDR3 is TGTGCCAGCAGTTTATCCACTAGCGGGAGGCCCTACGAGCAGTACTTC.

This clonotype was detected many times. The chain links TRBV28 to TRBJ2-1; TRBD2 matches at 9 bases. CDR1 is MDHEN, CDR2 SYDVKM, per germline. This CDR3 spans 22 amino acids. Trimming took 3 bases from V and 0 from J; bases not matched to a gene: 21. CDR3: CASSLIGGGATNSLSSYNEQFF. Here the CDR3 DNA reads TGTGCCAGCAGTTTGATCGGCGGGGGGGCCACCAACTCCCTGAGCTCCTACAATGAGCAGTTCTTC.

The chain joins TRBV11-1 to TRBJ2-3, with no clear D. The CDR3 has 14 amino acids. Trimming left V 5 bases short and J 5 bases short, with 14 bases between. From germline, CDR1 is SGHAT and CDR2 FQDESV (reference sequence). Written as DNA, the CDR3 is TGTGCCAGCAGCCAATTGGATGATAGAGATACGCAGTATTTT. Protein: CASSQLDDRDTQYF.

The rearrangement links TRBV20-1 to TRBJ1-6, with 10 bases aligning to TRBD1. CDR1 is DFQATT and CDR2 is SNEGSKA in the germline V gene (reference sequence). The CDR3 has 13 amino acids. Trimming removed 8 bases from V and 7 bases from J; junction bases left unmatched: 5. The DNA of the CDR3 is TGCAGTCCAGGGGGACAGGGGAATTCACCCCTCCACTTT. It is translated as CSPGGQGNSPLHF.

J is TRBJ2-2 and V is TRBV5-6; D is possibly TRBD1 (6 bases). There are 15 residues in the CDR3. V gave up 0 bases and J gave up 5 bases, with 11 bases separating them. CDR1 is SGHDT, CDR2 YYEEEE, per germline. CDR3 sequence: CASSLGRGRTGELFF. As DNA, the CDR3 is TGTGCCAGCAGCTTGGGCAGGGGTCGGACCGGGGAGCTGTTTTTT.

In this sample, this clonotype turned up a few times. This sequence joins TRBV3-1 and TRBJ2-5, with D hard to call. Between the trimmed V and J ends, which lost 1 base and 5 bases, there was a span of 5 bases. The CDR3 has 12 amino acids. Germline CDR1 is LGHDT and CDR2 is YNNKEL (reference sequence). The CDR3 spells CASSQGWETQYF. The CDR3 DNA follows: TGTGCCAGCAGCCAAGGTTGGGAGACCCAGTACTTC.

This chain uses TRBV5-4 with TRBJ2-3; 8 positions agree with TRBD2. CDR3 length equals 19 residues. Germline V CDR1 and CDR2: SGHNT, YYREEE (reference sequence). V dropped 2 bases and J dropped 2; count of bases not matched to a gene: 16. CDR3 DNA sequence: TGTGCCAGCAGCTTAGGAACAGGACTAGCCATAATTCCCACAGATACGCAGTATTTT. Its protein product is CASSLGTGLAIIPTDTQYF.

This clonotype was observed at least ten times. The chain couples TRBV30 to TRBJ1-1, with a possible D match to TRBD1 (5 bases). Germline V CDR1 and CDR2: GTSNPN, SVGIG (reference sequence). Trimming removed 3 bases at V and 1 base at J, with 9 bases between. The CDR3 covers 13 residues. CDR3 in amino acids: CAWSLGQNTEAFF. The DNA for the CDR3 is TGTGCCTGGAGCCTCGGACAGAACACTGAAGCTTTCTTT.

This sequence joins TRBV9 and TRBJ1-2; weak D call: TRBD1 (5 bases). Germline loops: CDR1 SGDLS, CDR2 YYNGEE. The length of the CDR3 is 13 residues. V was shortened by 3 bases and J by 8 bases, with 14 bases between the two germline ends. CDR3 nucleotides: TGTGCCAGCAGCGAGTGGGGCGATAGAGGCTACACCTTC. Its translation is CASSEWGDRGYTF.

Only a few counts were recorded for this clonotype. The chain employs TRBV5-1 and TRBJ1-3; D gene unclear. Germline CDR1 reads SGHRS; CDR2 reads YFSETQ. V lost 1 base and J 3 bases, leaving 17 bases between the germline ends. The CDR3 has 17 amino acids. The CDR3 sequence: CASSLRILKPDGNTIYF. Written as DNA, the CDR3 is TGCGCCAGCAGCTTGCGGATCCTTAAACCGGATGGAAACACCATATATTTT.

This clonotype has more than one count but fewer than ten. This chain joins TRBV9 and TRBJ2-3; D is unclear. Germline V gene sequence: CDR1 SGDLS, CDR2 YYNGEE. The CDR3 totals 15 residues. V lost 1 base and J lost 2, with 11 bases in between. CDR3 bases: TGTGCCAGCAGCGTAAACCCCGGGTCCACAGATACGCAGTATTTT. Translation: CASSVNPGSTDTQYF.

The sample holds a few counts of this clonotype. The chain recombines TRBV7-2 with TRBJ2-3; 7 bases match TRBD2. Germline loops: CDR1 SGHTA, CDR2 FQGNSA. J lost 4 bases, V lost 1 base, and 8 bases had no gene match. The CDR3 sequence is 16 residues long. This CDR3 is CASSLGPSGVADTQYF. In DNA, the CDR3 is TGTGCCAGCAGCTTAGGACCGAGCGGGGTCGCAGATACGCAGTATTTT. Drawing the rest from reference TRBV7-2 and TRBJ2-3, the complete variable domain is GAGVSQSPSNKVTEKGKDVELRCDPISGHTALYWYRQSLGQGLEFLIYFQGNSAPDKSGLPSDRFSAERTGGSVSTLTIQRTQQEDSAVYLCASSLGPSGVADTQYFGPGTRLTVL.

In this sample, this clonotype turned up many times. The gene calls are TRBV3-1 and TRBJ1-2; weak D call: TRBD1 (6 bases). Trimming shortened V by 4 bases and J by 7 bases, and 19 bases separated the two germline ends. The CDR3 sequence is 15 residues long. From germline, CDR1 is LGHDT and CDR2 YNNKEL (reference sequence). Written as DNA, the CDR3 is TGTGCCAGCAGCCCCGGGACTCAGGGGTTCGGTGGCTACACCTTC. Residues: CASSPGTQGFGGYTF. The full variable domain, in which reference TRBV3-1 and TRBJ1-2 provide the parts outside the CDR3, is DTAVSQTPKYLVTQMGNDKSIKCEQNLGHDTMYWYKQDSKKFLKIMFSYNNKELIINETVPNRFSPKSPDKAHLNLHINSLELGDSAVYFCASSPGTQGFGGYTFGSGTRLTVV.

The genes are TRBV6-2 or TRBV6-3 and TRBJ2-5, with TRBD1 identical over 7 bases. The CDR3 length is 15 residues. Germline V lookup: CDR1 MNHEY, CDR2 SVGEGT. With 2 bases clipped from V and 2 bases from J, the junction kept 5 bases outside the gene matches. The CDR3 nucleotides are TGTGCCAGCAGTTACCCATCCAGGGGGCAAGAGACCCAGTACTTC. It yields the protein CASSYPSRGQETQYF.

The chain links TRBV10-3 to TRBJ2-1; TRBD2 might be the D (5 bases). CDR3 length equals 16 residues. Germline CDR1 and CDR2: ENHRY and SYGVKD. V was shortened by 6 bases and J by 0 bases, with 15 bases between the two germline ends. Written as DNA, the CDR3 is TGTGCCATCAGCCTTGACTATCAGAGCTCCTACAATGAGCAGTTCTTC. Its protein is CAISLDYQSSYNEQFF.

This clonotype was seen repeatedly, ten times or more. V and J are TRBV6-1 and TRBJ1-2; TRBD1 agrees at 7 bases. The J segment lost 8 bases and the V segment lost 6 bases, leaving 3 bases of the junction unmatched. This CDR3 contains 11 residues. Looked up from germline, CDR1 is MNHNS and CDR2 is SASEGT. The CDR3 reads CASRDRDGYTF. The CDR3 DNA sequence: TGTGCCAGCAGAGACAGGGACGGCTACACCTTC.

This chain joins TRBV28 and TRBJ1-5; 10 bases line up with TRBD1. Trimming removed 6 bases from V and 7 bases from J; junction bases left unmatched: 6. In germline, CDR1 is MDHEN, CDR2 SYDVKM. The CDR3 is 14 amino acids. CDR3 loop: CASSLPGQGQPQHF. CDR3 in DNA: TGTGCCAGCAGCTTGCCGGGACAGGGGCAGCCCCAGCATTTT. Filled out from reference TRBV28 and TRBJ1-5, the complete variable domain reads DVKVTQSSRYLVKRTGEKVFLECVQDMDHENMFWYRQDPGLGLRLIYFSYDVKMKEKGDIPEGYSVSREKKERFSLILESASTNQTSMYLCASSLPGQGQPQHFGDGTRLSIL.